Sequencing of this T cell receptor (beta chain) was carried out in a study of blood T cells in healthy people across ages. The CDR3 consists of 15 residues. Germline V gene sequence: CDR1 SGDLS, CDR2 YYNGEE. V was cut by 0 bases and J by 5 bases, with 12 bases left in between. Details on this clonotype: Its antigen is not identified.

Study-wide results and limits: For the donors, CMV status was unknown and possibly confounded expanded clonotype changes.

Together with a sample-barcoded 5' primer, a J-beta primer mix was included in a second PCR lasting about 7 to 11 cycles. Each cDNA was tagged by a template-switch adaptor containing 12 random nucleotides. Each CDR3 protein gets one entry after TCRdb re-called the 5' RACE reads with MiXCR. The table has 650,000 to 1,000,000 distinct CDR3 sequences, about 36% seen once. The clonotype was recovered from a man between 18 and 35 years old in good health. Sequencing was carried out using blood. The gene calls are TRBV9 and TRBJ1-5; D unclear. The CDR3 nucleotides read TGTGCCAGCAGCGTAGAAGGGCAGCTGCATCAGCCCCAGCATTTT. Protein sequence: CASSVEGQLHQPQHF.